Below, 31 T cell receptor beta chains from the same sample are listed, as sequenced in a study of T cell repertoires in aging, cancer and after chemotherapy. TCR beta rearrangements were amplified from peripheral blood genomic DNA. Rearranged V-D-J TRB sequences were amplified with a mixed TRB-A/B primer pool. Via MiXCR, TCRdb re-called the multiplex PCR reads, giving one row per CDR3 protein. This table holds approximately 18,000 distinct CDR3 sequences, 50% found once. Sequenced input: blood. The receptor source for this set is a human donor in good health.

This clonotype rates as medium-sized. This chain uses TRBV29-1 with TRBJ2-5, with TRBD1 identical over 7 bases. The CDR3 is 14 residues long. CDR1 SQVTM and CDR2 ANQGSEA come from the germline V gene. Trimming cost V 7 bases and J 3 bases; bases outside gene matches: 11. CDR3 coding DNA: TGCAGCGCTATCCGGGACAGCCTCAAAGAGACCCAGTACTTC. It translates to CSAIRDSLKETQYF. The variable domain in full, with the rest retrieved from reference TRBV29-1 and TRBJ2-5, is SAVISQKPSRDICQRGTSLTIQCQVDSQVTMMFWYRQQPGQSLTLIATANQGSEATYESGFVIDKFPISRPNLTFSTLTVSNMSPEDSSIYLCSAIRDSLKETQYFGPGTRLLVL.

This rearrangement joins TRBV5-6 to TRBJ2-3; no firm D call. Germline V gives CDR1 SGHDT, CDR2 YYEEEE. V was clipped by 4 bases and J by 2 bases, with 8 bases between them. The CDR3 loop spans 13 amino acids. The DNA of the CDR3 is TGTGCCAGCAGCCAATTGGACACAGATACGCAGTATTTT. The encoded protein is CASSQLDTDTQYF.

The V and J genes are TRBV12-3 or TRBV12-4 and TRBJ1-5, with 11 bases that match TRBD1. The junction had 9 bases not matched to a gene; V was cut back by 5 bases and J by 6 bases. The CDR3 has 16 amino acids. The CDR3 DNA reads as TGTGCCAGCAGTCCCACGGACAGGGGGCACGGTCAGCCCCAGCATTTT. This translates into CASSPTDRGHGQPQHF.

This chain joins TRBV27 and TRBJ2-7, with 7 bases aligning to TRBD1. Germline assignment: CDR1 MNHEY and CDR2 SMNVEV (reference sequence). This CDR3 is built from 13 residues. Trimming took 6 bases from V and 9 from J; bases not matched to a gene: 11. In nucleotides, the CDR3 is TGTGCCAGCAGGACAGGGCCACCTACGAGGCAGTACTTC. It codes for CASRTGPPTRQYF.

In its sample, this clonotype was seen a few times. CDR3 loop: CASSLRPSGRKDTQYF. The CDR3 nucleotides read TGTGCCAGCAGCTTAAGGCCTAGCGGGAGGAAGGATACGCAGTATTTT. The chain recombines TRBV13 with TRBJ2-3; TRBD2 matches 11 bases. Germline V gene sequence: CDR1 PRHDT, CDR2 FYEKMQ (reference sequence). The CDR3 spans 16 residues. J gave up 6 bases and V 2 bases, and 7 bases lay outside the gene matches.

Within the sample, this clonotype is medium-sized (0.01 to 0.1%). This chain uses TRBV29-1 with TRBJ2-7, with 8 bases identical to TRBD1. This CDR3 region has 15 residues. Trimming cost V 2 bases and J 1 base; bases outside gene matches: 7. Germline V gene data show CDR1 as SQVTM and CDR2 as ANQGSEA. Here the CDR3 DNA reads TGCAGCGTTGAAAGAGCCGGGACAGGATCCTACGAGCAGTACTTC. As protein: CSVERAGTGSYEQYF.

The chain combines TRBV10-3 with TRBJ2-3, with D perhaps being TRBD1 or TRBD2 (6 bases each). CDR1 is ENHRY, CDR2 SYGVKD, per germline. V lost 11 bases and J lost 4, with 19 bases in between. The CDR3 contains 14 residues. The CDR3 DNA reads as TGTGCCTCCCAGGGGCTAGCGCCATCAGATACGCAGTATTTT. Translating it yields CASQGLAPSDTQYF.

Only a few counts were recorded for this clonotype. A much larger clone sits a single nucleotide away, making a read error possible. The CDR3 bases are TGTGCCAGTAGTTTCACCTCCTATGGGGCCAACGTCCTGACTTTC. It codes for CASSFTSYGANVLTF. This chain joins TRBV19 and TRBJ2-6; D gene ambiguous. With 5 bases removed from V and 3 bases from J, the gap between germline ends came to 11 bases. Germline CDR1 and CDR2: LNHDA and SQIVND (reference sequence). CDR3 length: 15 residues.

CDR3 sequence (DNA): TGTGCCAGCAGTTACAGCGGACAGGGAAGGAAAACAGATACGCAGTATTTT. Amino acids: CASSYSGQGRKTDTQYF. The chain is built from TRBV6-5 and TRBJ2-3; 8 nucleotides align to TRBD1. The CDR3 length is 17 residues. V gave up 2 bases and J gave up 3 bases; unmatched junction bases: 10. CDR1 is MNHEY and CDR2 is SVGAGI in the germline V gene.

The J gene is TRBJ2-1, the V gene TRBV19; 9 nucleotides line up with TRBD2. CDR1 LNHDA and CDR2 SQIVND come from the germline V gene (reference sequence). Trimming removed 9 bases from V and 8 bases from J; junction bases left unmatched: 5. CDR3 length equals 12 residues. CDR3 amino acids: CARGLAVHEQFF. Here the CDR3 DNA reads TGTGCCAGGGGACTAGCTGTCCATGAGCAGTTCTTC.

Comments on this clonotype: Given a much more abundant clone one base away, this may be a read error. The J gene is TRBJ2-1, the V gene TRBV29-1; 10 bases align to TRBD2. Germline CDR1 is SQVTM and CDR2 is ANQGSEA. There are 12 residues in the CDR3. Here the CDR3 reads CNASGRYNEQFF. For the CDR3, the DNA is TGCAACGCTAGCGGGAGATACAATGAGCAGTTCTTC.

The chain carries TRBV27 and TRBJ1-1; TRBD1 is a possible D gene (6 bases). This CDR3 comprises 16 residues. Germline values: CDR1 MNHEY, CDR2 SMNVEV (reference sequence). With 6 bases removed from V and 1 base from J, the gap between germline ends came to 18 bases. The CDR3 spells CASSDRTGGPNTEAFF. CDR3 DNA sequence: TGTGCCAGCAGCGACAGGACGGGGGGCCCGAACACTGAAGCTTTCTTT.

In its sample, this clonotype was seen a few times. CDR3 DNA sequence: TGTGCCAGCAGCTGGAGGGTGGTAGGAGGAGATACGCAGTATTTT. It encodes CASSWRVVGGDTQYF. J is TRBJ2-3 and V is TRBV5-5; a possible D gene is TRBD2 (6 bases). CDR1 and CDR2 (germline): SGHKS, YYEKEE (reference sequence). This CDR3 spans 15 amino acids. V shed 3 bases and J shed 5 bases, with 16 bases lying between them.

This clonotype was seen more than once but under ten times. The chain couples TRBV6-2 or TRBV6-3 to TRBJ2-3; possibly TRBD1 or TRBD2 for D (6 bases each). The CDR3 runs to 13 residues. The germline V gene encodes CDR1 MNHEY and CDR2 SVGEGT. The ends were cut back, 8 bases at V and 5 bases at J, with 14 bases in the middle. This CDR3 reads CASRRGAGDTQYF. CDR3 DNA: TGTGCCAGCCGCAGGGGAGCGGGAGATACGCAGTATTTT.

The V call is TRBV11-1, the J call TRBJ2-1; D gene unclear. Per the germline V gene, CDR1 is SGHAT and CDR2 is FQDESV (reference sequence). Trimming removed 1 base from V and 1 base from J, with 8 bases in between. The CDR3 spans 15 residues. The CDR3 DNA reads as TGTGCCAGCAGCTTAGAACTGGATTCCTACAATGAGCAGTTCTTC. Protein: CASSLELDSYNEQFF.

The chain recombines TRBV13 with TRBJ2-7; D is ambiguous. Germline assignment: CDR1 PRHDT and CDR2 FYEKMQ (reference sequence). Trimming stripped 5 bases from V and 0 bases from J, with 20 bases between. There are 17 residues in the CDR3. The CDR3 region has the DNA TGTGCCAGCAGCCATATGGAGATCCCATTCCTCTCCTACGAGCAGTACTTC. Translated: CASSHMEIPFLSYEQYF.

There are a few counts of this clonotype. The chain carries TRBV6-5 and TRBJ1-2, with TRBD1 matching over 7 bases. Per the germline V gene, CDR1 is MNHEY and CDR2 is SVGAGI. The CDR3 is made up of 12 amino acids. V was pared by 5 bases and J by 4 bases, with 1 base of the junction left unmatched. In DNA, the CDR3 is TGTGCCAGCAGTGGACAGGCCTATGGCTACACCTTC. Translating it yields CASSGQAYGYTF.

The rearrangement links TRBV18 to TRBJ2-7; TRBD1 might be the D (5 bases). The CDR3 covers 13 residues. The V end was cut by 2 bases, the J end by 3 bases, with 8 bases between. Germline CDR1 and CDR2: KGHSH and LQKENI. The DNA of the CDR3 is TGTGCCAGCTCACCATTAGGGGTCTACGAGCAGTACTTC. Translated, it gives CASSPLGVYEQYF.

This clonotype has a handful of counts. The chain employs TRBV27 and TRBJ1-1, with D perhaps TRBD1 (6 bases). The CDR3 is 13 amino acids. Germline-derived CDR1 and CDR2 are MNHEY and SMNVEV (reference sequence). V shed 6 bases and J shed 3 bases, with 11 bases lying between them. Written as DNA, the CDR3 is TGTGCCAGCAGGCTAAACAGGGACACTGAAGCTTTCTTT. It translates to CASRLNRDTEAFF.

The chain uses TRBV6-5 and TRBJ2-2; 7 bases are shared with TRBD1. V shed 5 bases, J shed 2 bases, and the junction held 5 bases outside the gene matches. This CDR3 is 15 amino acids long. Germline V lookup: CDR1 MNHEY, CDR2 SVGAGI. CDR3 loop: CASSTGQSNTGELFF. The CDR3 DNA reads TGTGCCAGCAGTACGGGACAGTCAAACACCGGGGAGCTGTTTTTT.

This clonotype was detected a few times. The chain combines TRBV6-2 or TRBV6-3 with TRBJ2-6, with D hard to call. The length of the CDR3 is 14 residues. V shed 10 bases and J shed 0 bases, with 10 bases lying between them. Germline V gene lookup returns CDR1 MNHEY and CDR2 SVGEGT. CDR3 amino acids: CATGEGSGANVLTF. CDR3 nucleotides: TGTGCCACCGGCGAAGGCTCTGGGGCCAACGTCCTGACTTTC.

J is TRBJ1-1 and V is TRBV5-4, with 10 bases lining up with TRBD1. Germline V gives CDR1 SGHNT, CDR2 YYREEE (reference sequence). Trimming removed 3 bases from V and 6 bases from J; junction bases left unmatched: 5. The CDR3 length is 14 residues. The CDR3 loop reads CASSSGQGYAEAFF. CDR3 in DNA: TGTGCCAGCAGCTCGGGACAGGGGTATGCTGAAGCTTTCTTT.

The chain uses TRBV6-5 and TRBJ2-1; the D gene could be TRBD1 or TRBD2 (9 bases each). The CDR3 is 15 residues long. Germline-derived CDR1 and CDR2 are MNHEY and SVGAGI. V dropped 5 bases and J dropped 8 bases, with 19 bases sitting between them. Here the CDR3 reads CASSRTGGGRDEQFF. The CDR3 coding sequence is TGTGCCAGCAGTCGCACAGGGGGCGGGAGGGATGAGCAGTTCTTC.

This clonotype qualifies as medium-sized. This chain connects TRBV29-1 to TRBJ2-5; 8 positions match TRBD1. The CDR3 contains 12 residues. The trim removed 4 bases at V and 5 bases at J, leaving 3 bases unmatched. Germline lookup yields CDR1 SQVTM and CDR2 ANQGSEA. DNA for the CDR3: TGCAGCGTTGGGACAGGGTCGGAGACCCAGTACTTC. It yields the protein CSVGTGSETQYF.

The rearrangement uses TRBV18 and TRBJ1-1, with 7 bases that match TRBD1. The J segment lost 3 bases and the V segment lost 5 bases, leaving 3 bases of the junction unmatched. The germline CDR1 and CDR2 sequences are KGHSH and LQKENI. The CDR3 spans 13 residues. The CDR3 sequence: CASSRDRYTEAFF. The CDR3, as DNA: TGTGCCAGCTCAAGGGACAGATACACTGAAGCTTTCTTT.

This clonotype was seen just once. The chain carries TRBV5-1 and TRBJ2-2, with 11 bases lining up with TRBD2. V was clipped by 3 bases and J by 7 bases; unmatched bases: 11. CDR1 and CDR2 (germline): SGHRS, YFSETQ. This CDR3 region has 17 residues. CDR3 amino acids: CASSSLTSGRTVGELFF. The CDR3 DNA sequence: TGCGCCAGCAGCTCCCTTACTAGCGGGAGAACGGTCGGGGAGCTGTTTTTT.

This chain connects TRBV29-1 to TRBJ1-2, with 9 positions matching TRBD1. This CDR3 has 13 residues. The V and J ends lost 6 bases and 6 bases, in that order; junction bases with no gene match: 8. Germline lookup yields CDR1 SQVTM and CDR2 ANQGSEA. CDR3 in amino acids: CSVGWGQGHGYTF. The CDR3 DNA reads as TGCAGCGTGGGCTGGGGACAGGGTCATGGCTACACCTTC.

This clonotype turned up a few times. As DNA, the CDR3 is TGCAGCGTTGAACGGGGTACTCGTGTCAATGAGCAGTTCTTC. Encoded protein: CSVERGTRVNEQFF. The V call is TRBV29-1, the J call TRBJ2-1; D might be TRBD2 (5 bases). CDR3 length: 14 residues. Trimming left V 2 bases short and J 6 bases short, with 14 bases between. Germline CDR1 SQVTM, CDR2 ANQGSEA.

CDR3 sequence reads: CASSMIAGVLYEQYF. As DNA, the CDR3 is TGTGCCAGTAGTATGATAGCGGGAGTGTTATACGAGCAGTACTTC. The rearrangement links TRBV19 to TRBJ2-7; TRBD2 matches 9 bases. V shed 3 bases and J 4 bases; nucleotides not matched to a gene: 7. Per germline, CDR1 LNHDA and CDR2 SQIVND (reference sequence). The CDR3 length is 15 residues.

This clonotype showed up just a few times. This chain uses TRBV15 with TRBJ1-4; D might be TRBD1 (5 bases). Trimming shortened V by 8 bases and J by 1 base, and 14 bases separated the two germline ends. Germline CDR1 and CDR2: LNHNV and YYDKDF (reference sequence). This CDR3 spans 15 amino acids. The chain's CDR3 is CATVQGYITNEKLFF. The CDR3 DNA reads TGTGCCACCGTGCAGGGTTATATAACTAATGAAAAACTGTTTTTT.

This chain connects TRBV7-9 to TRBJ2-1; 8 bases line up with TRBD2. Germline-derived CDR1 and CDR2 are SEHNR and FQNEAQ (reference sequence). J gave up 8 bases and V 5 bases, and 11 bases lay outside the gene matches. This CDR3 is built from 15 residues. The CDR3 DNA reads as TGTGCCAGCAGCCCAAGACTAGCGATTGGCCATGAGCAGTTCTTC. Translation gives CASSPRLAIGHEQFF.